Below, one T cell receptor (beta chain) is given with its context. This specimen belongs to a study of identical twins. J lost 5 bases, V lost 5 bases, and 11 bases had no gene match. Germline-derived CDR1 and CDR2 are SGHVS and FNYEAQ. The CDR3 runs 17 residues. Template switching created a universal primer site, and the cDNA included unique molecular identifiers. TCRdb re-analysed the 5' RACE reads in MiXCR, keeping a single row per CDR3 protein. The sample lists about 150,000 distinct CDR3 sequences, around 3.4% occurring once. Sequencing was carried out using memory T cells sorted from blood. The TCR comes from a man between 18 and 29 years old in good health. The rearrangement joins TRBV7-6 to TRBJ2-7; 14 bases fit TRBD2. The CDR3 spells CASSLQPTSGRAHEQYF. CDR3 nucleotide sequence: TGTGCCAGCAGCCTACAACCGACTAGCGGGAGGGCCCACGAGCAGTACTTC.